This T cell receptor (beta chain) was obtained from a study of shared clonotypes between healthy human individuals. Turning to the study itself: Each donor had three CD4 naive, three CD4 memory, two CD8 naive and one CD8 memory plate.

The CDR3 is made up of 17 amino acids. V was clipped by 0 bases and J by 2 bases; unmatched bases: 13. Germline values: CDR1 SQVTM, CDR2 ANQGSEA. Regarding the study as a whole: Four donors showed sharing of approximately 4.7% of naive CD4 clonotypes. Tissue TCR repertoires likely differ from these blood-only repertoires.

TCRdb's copy holds only in-frame clones and misses some; the assay was immunoSEQ multiplex PCR. The table has about 2.4 million clones, around 90% seen once. This clone was detected only once. Its antigen is unknown. The rearrangement links TRBV29-1 to TRBJ2-7, with 7 bases identical to TRBD1. The sample comprised naive CD4+ T cells sorted from blood. This sample's subset: CD45RA+ positively selected. This sequence originates from a man aged 18 to 30 in good health. CDR3 sequence reads: CSVEESRDSQFTYEQYF. The CDR3 nucleotides read TGCAGCGTTGAAGAGTCGAGGGACAGTCAATTCACCTACGAGCAGTACTTC.